This paragraph covers one T cell receptor (beta chain) sequence. Its antigen is currently unknown. The sample is drawn from a study of cytomegalovirus exposure and HLA in healthy donors. The data were produced by immunoSEQ multiplex PCR, yet TCRdb's version contains in-frame clones alone and is incomplete. The sample lists 150,000 to 200,000 clones, 85% occurring once. The study, taken as a whole, reports: Confirmation in vitro established that a few CMV-associated chains were specific for CMV antigens. Despite most TCR sequences being rare, some public TCRs occurred in many donors. Associated with cytomegalovirus, according to the listing, were some 150 TCR beta chains.

The donors were in the approximately 120-subject validation cohort; that cohort was separate from the approximately 700-subject first cohort. The CDR3 has 13 residues. V was trimmed by 6 bases and J by 0 bases, leaving 6 bases between them. Per the germline V gene, CDR1 is SNHLY and CDR2 is FYNNEI. V is TRBV2 and J is TRBJ1-3, with D unclear. The source of this sequence is a man in his late teens or twenties in good health and CMV-seropositive. Material for sequencing was PBMCs. CDR3 protein: CASRQTSGNTIYF. DNA of the CDR3: TGTGCCAGCAGACAGACCTCTGGAAACACCATATATTTT.